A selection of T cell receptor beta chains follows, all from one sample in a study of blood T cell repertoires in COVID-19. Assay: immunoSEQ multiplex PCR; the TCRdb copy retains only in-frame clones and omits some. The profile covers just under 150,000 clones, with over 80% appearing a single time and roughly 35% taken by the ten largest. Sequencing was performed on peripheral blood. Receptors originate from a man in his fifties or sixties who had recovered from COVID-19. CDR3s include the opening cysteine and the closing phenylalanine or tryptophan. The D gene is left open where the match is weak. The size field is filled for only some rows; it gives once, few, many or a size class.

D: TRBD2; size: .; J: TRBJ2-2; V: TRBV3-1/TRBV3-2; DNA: TGTGCCAGCAGCCGCAGGGAGGGACTGACTAACACCGGGGAGCTGTTTTTT; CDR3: CASSRREGLTNTGELFF
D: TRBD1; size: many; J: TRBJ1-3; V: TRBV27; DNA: TGTGCCAGCAGTGCACAGGGGAGCTCTGGAAACACCATATATTTT; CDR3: CASSAQGSSGNTIYF
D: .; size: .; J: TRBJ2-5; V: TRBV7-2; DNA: TGTGCCAGCAGCCCGCGAACTTCCCCTGGAGAGACCCAGTACTTC; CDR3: CASSPRTSPGETQYF
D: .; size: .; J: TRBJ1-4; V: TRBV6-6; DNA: TGTGCCAGCACCGCCGAGGAAAAACTGTTTTTT; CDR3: CASTAEEKLFF
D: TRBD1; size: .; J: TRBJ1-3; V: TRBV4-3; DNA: TGCGCCAGCAGCCAAGATTGGGACAGAACTGGAAACACCATATATTTT; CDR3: CASSQDWDRTGNTIYF
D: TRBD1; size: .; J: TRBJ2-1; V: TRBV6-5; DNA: TGTGCCAGCAGTTACTCCGACAGGGGGAGCGATGAGCAGTTCTTC; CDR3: CASSYSDRGSDEQFF
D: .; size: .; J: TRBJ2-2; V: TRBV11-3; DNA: TGTGCCAGCAGCTTAAAGCACAACACCGGGGAGCTGTTTTTT; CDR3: CASSLKHNTGELFF
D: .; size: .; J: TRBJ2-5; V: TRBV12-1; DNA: TGTGCCAGCAGCCGCAGTGGCAGCCGGGGGGCCCAGTACTTC; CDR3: CASSRSGSRGAQYF
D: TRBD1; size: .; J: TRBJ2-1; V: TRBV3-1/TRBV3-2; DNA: TGTGCCAGCAGCTCCCGACAGGGGGGAACCTCCTACAATGAGCAGTTCTTC; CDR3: CASSSRQGGTSYNEQFF
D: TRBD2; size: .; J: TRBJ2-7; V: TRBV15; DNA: TGTGCCACCAGCAGTAGGGCTAGCGGGGGCCGGAGCTCCTACGAGCAGTACTTC; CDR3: CATSSRASGGRSSYEQYF
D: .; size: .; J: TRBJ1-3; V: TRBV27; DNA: TGTGCCAGCAGTTCCGACAGGGGAAACACCATATATTTT; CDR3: CASSSDRGNTIYF
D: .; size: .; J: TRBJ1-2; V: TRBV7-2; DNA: TGTGCCAGCAGCCAATCTACAGGGACGCGTGGCTACACCTTC; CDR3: CASSQSTGTRGYTF
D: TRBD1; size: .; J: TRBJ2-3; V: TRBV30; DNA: TGTGCCTGGGAAAATCGGGACAGGTTTCCAGATACGCAGTATTTT; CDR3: CAWENRDRFPDTQYF
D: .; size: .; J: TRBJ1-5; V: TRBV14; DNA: TGTGCCAGCAGTTACGACAGCTTTAGCAATCAGCCCCAGCATTTT; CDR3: CASSYDSFSNQPQHF
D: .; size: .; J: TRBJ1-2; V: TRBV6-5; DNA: TGTGCCAGCAGTTACGGGGAGGCGGGTGGCTACACCTTC; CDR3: CASSYGEAGGYTF
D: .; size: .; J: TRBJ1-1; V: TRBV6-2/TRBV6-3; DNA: TGTGCCAGCAGTTACAGTAGCGCTGAAGCTTTCTTT; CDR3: CASSYSSAEAFF
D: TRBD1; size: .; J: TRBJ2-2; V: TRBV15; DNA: TGTGCCACCAGCAGAGGATCGACAGGGCCCGGGGAGCTGTTTTTT; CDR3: CATSRGSTGPGELFF
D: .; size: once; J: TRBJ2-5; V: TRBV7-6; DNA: TGTGCCAGCAGCTTAGAGGCCAGGGTCCAAGAGACCCAGTACTTC; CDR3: CASSLEARVQETQYF
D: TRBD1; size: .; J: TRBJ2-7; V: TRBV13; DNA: TGTGCCAGCAGCTCCCGGGGACAGGAGAACTCCTACGAGCAGTACTTC; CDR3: CASSSRGQENSYEQYF
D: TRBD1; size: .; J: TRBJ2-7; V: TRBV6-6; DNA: TGTGCCAGCAGGCCCCCGGGACAGCTCTACGAGCAGTACTTC; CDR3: CASRPPGQLYEQYF
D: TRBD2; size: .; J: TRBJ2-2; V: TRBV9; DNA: TGTGCCAGCAGTGAGGGGACTAGCGGGGAATACGCGACGGTCGGGGAGCTGTTTTTT; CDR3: CASSEGTSGEYATVGELFF
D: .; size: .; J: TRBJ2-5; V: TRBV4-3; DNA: TGCGCCAGCAGCCCAGAGGGCCTCCAAGAGACCCAGTACTTC; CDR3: CASSPEGLQETQYF
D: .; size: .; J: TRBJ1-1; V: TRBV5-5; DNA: TGTGCCAGCAGCATCGGGGGGCTGAACACTGAAGCTTTCTTT; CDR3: CASSIGGLNTEAFF
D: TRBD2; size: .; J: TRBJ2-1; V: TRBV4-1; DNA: TGCGCCAGCAGCCAAGAATTCGCTAGCGGGGTCTCCTACAATGAGCAGTTCTTC; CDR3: CASSQEFASGVSYNEQFF
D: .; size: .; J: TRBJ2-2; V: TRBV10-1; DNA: TGCGCCAGCAGTGAGCGGTCCGGAGACACCGGGGAGCTGTTTTTT; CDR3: CASSERSGDTGELFF
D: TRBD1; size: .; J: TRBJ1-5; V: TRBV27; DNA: TGTGCCAGCAGTCCTCGACAGGGGGCTGGCCAGCCCCAGCATTTT; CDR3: CASSPRQGAGQPQHF
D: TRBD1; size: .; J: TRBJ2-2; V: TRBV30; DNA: TGTGCCTGGAGTGTAAAGGGGACAGGGGCCTCCGGGGAGCTGTTTTTT; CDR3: CAWSVKGTGASGELFF
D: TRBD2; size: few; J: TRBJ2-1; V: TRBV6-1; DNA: TGTGCCAGCAGTGAACAAACCCATCTAGCGGGGAGATCAATGGAGCAGTTCTTC; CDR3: CASSEQTHLAGRSMEQFF
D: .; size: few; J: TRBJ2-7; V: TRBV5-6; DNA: TGTGCCAGCAGCTTGCGATTCGGGAGTAGCTCCTACGAGCAGTACTTC; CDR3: CASSLRFGSSSYEQYF
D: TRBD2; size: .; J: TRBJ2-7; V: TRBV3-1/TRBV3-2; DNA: TGTGCCAGCAGCCCTAGCGGGGGGTTATACGAGCAGTACTTC; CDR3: CASSPSGGLYEQYF
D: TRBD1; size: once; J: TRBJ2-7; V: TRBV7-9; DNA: TGTGCCAGCAGCTTAGACAGGGGAAACGAGCAGTACTTC; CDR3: CASSLDRGNEQYF
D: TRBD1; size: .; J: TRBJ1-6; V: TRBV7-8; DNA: TGTGCCAGCAGCCATGACAGGGGCAGCTCCTATAATTCACCCCTCCACTTT; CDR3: CASSHDRGSSYNSPLHF
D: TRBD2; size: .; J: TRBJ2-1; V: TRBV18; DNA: TGTGCCAGCTCCTTCGGACTAGCGGGGGGGCAATCCTACAATGAGCAGTTCTTC; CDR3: CASSFGLAGGQSYNEQFF
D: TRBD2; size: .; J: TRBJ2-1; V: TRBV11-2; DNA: TGTGCCAGCAGCTTAGTCGGGACTAGCGGGGGGGGTTACAATGAGCAGTTCTTC; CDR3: CASSLVGTSGGGYNEQFF
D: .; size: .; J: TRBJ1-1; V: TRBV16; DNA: TGTGCCAGCAGCCAATCGAGGCAAGGCGGGGAAGCTTTCTTT; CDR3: CASSQSRQGGEAFF
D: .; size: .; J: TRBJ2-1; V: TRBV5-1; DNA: TGCGCCAGCAGCCAAGACAGATACAATGAGCAGTTCTTC; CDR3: CASSQDRYNEQFF
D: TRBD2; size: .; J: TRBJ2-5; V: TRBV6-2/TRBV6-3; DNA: TGTGCCAGCAGTTACTCGAGATGGACTAGCGGGGGGTCCCAAGAGACCCAGTACTTC; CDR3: CASSYSRWTSGGSQETQYF
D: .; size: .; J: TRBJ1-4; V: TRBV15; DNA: TGTGCCACCAGTTACGGAGGGGCGGCAACTAATGAAAAACTGTTTTTT; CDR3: CATSYGGAATNEKLFF
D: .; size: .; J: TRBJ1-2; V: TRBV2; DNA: TGTGCCAGCAGTGATCAGGGCCCTACCTATGGCTACACCTTC; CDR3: CASSDQGPTYGYTF
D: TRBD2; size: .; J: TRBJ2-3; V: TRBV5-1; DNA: TGCGCCAGCAGCTCCCAACTAGCGGGGGGGACTACAGATACGCAGTATTTT; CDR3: CASSSQLAGGTTDTQYF
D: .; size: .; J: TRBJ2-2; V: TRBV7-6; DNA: TGTGCCAGCAGCTCATCTCAGGGCCTCGCCGGGGAGCTGTTTTTT; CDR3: CASSSSQGLAGELFF
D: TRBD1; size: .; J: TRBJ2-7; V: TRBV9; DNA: TGTGCCAGCAGCCCGCCGGGACAGACATCTTACGAGCAGTACTTC; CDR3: CASSPPGQTSYEQYF
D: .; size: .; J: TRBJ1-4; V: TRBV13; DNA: TGTGCCAGCAGCTTAGGTGACAGCCGGGAAAAACTGTTTTTT; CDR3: CASSLGDSREKLFF
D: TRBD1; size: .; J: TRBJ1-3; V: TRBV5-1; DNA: TGCGCCAGCAGCTTGGGGACAGGCTTCTCTGGAAACACCATATATTTT; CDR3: CASSLGTGFSGNTIYF
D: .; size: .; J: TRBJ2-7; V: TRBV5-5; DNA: TGTGCCAGCAGCTGGGGCGGCGGCAGTAGGGTCTCCTACGAGCAGTACTTC; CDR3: CASSWGGGSRVSYEQYF
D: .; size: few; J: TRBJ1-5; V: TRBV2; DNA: TGTGCCAGCAGGGGGGAGGGGCCCCAGCATTTT; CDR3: CASRGEGPQHF
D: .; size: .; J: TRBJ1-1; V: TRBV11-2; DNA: TGTGCCAGCGGCGAAAACAGGCTTTTGGCTTTCTTT; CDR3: CASGENRLLAFF
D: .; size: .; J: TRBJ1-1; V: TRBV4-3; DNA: TGCGCCAGCAGCCAAGACAGGGAGGTATGGTCTGAAGCTTTCTTT; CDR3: CASSQDREVWSEAFF
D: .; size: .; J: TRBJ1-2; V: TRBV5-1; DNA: TGCGCCAGCAGCTTGGTGTCAGGTGGAGGCTACACCTTC; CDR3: CASSLVSGGGYTF
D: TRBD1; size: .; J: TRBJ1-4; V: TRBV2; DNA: TGTGCCAGCAGAGACAGGGGGAGGGATGAAAAACTGTTTTTT; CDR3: CASRDRGRDEKLFF